This entry lists 4 T cell receptor beta chains sequenced from one sample in a study of breast tumors, draining lymph nodes, adjacent tissues. TCRdb re-called the multiplex PCR reads through MiXCR, storing one row per CDR3 protein. Of over 200,000 distinct CDR3 sequences in the sample, roughly 32% were seen once. Samples came from axillary lymph nodes draining the breast cancer. The material sequenced was axillary lymph node tissue. These receptors were collected from a female donor with breast cancer. Some clones in this sample may be carry-over from other donors' samples.

This chain connects TRBV24-1 to TRBJ2-7; D is unresolved. Trimming left V 8 bases short and J 6 bases short, with 16 bases between. CDR1 and CDR2 from the germline V gene are KGHDR and SFDVKD. This CDR3 contains 13 residues. CDR3 in DNA: TGTGCCACCAATGTAGAGGTAGTAACCGAGCAGTACTTC. Its protein product is CATNVEVVTEQYF.

This clonotype was counted many times. The rearrangement uses TRBV4-1 and TRBJ2-7, with TRBD1 identical over 9 bases. Germline V CDR1 and CDR2: MGHRA, YSYEKL. With V trimmed by 4 bases and J by 3 bases, 10 bases remained unmatched. The CDR3 covers 16 residues. The CDR3 protein is CASSPGVGQGLYEQYF. The CDR3 region has the DNA TGCGCCAGCAGCCCCGGTGTGGGACAGGGCCTCTACGAGCAGTACTTC.

V and J are TRBV29-1 and TRBJ2-5; tentatively, D is TRBD2 (6 bases). CDR3 length: 17 residues. The germline CDR1 and CDR2 sequences are SQVTM and ANQGSEA. Deletions cut 4 bases from V and 1 base from J, with 22 bases between. The CDR3 DNA reads TGCAGCGTTGGGCCTAATTGTCCCGGGACTCCCCAAGAGACCCAGTACTTC. Translated: CSVGPNCPGTPQETQYF.

The rearrangement uses TRBV20-1 and TRBJ1-5, with D perhaps matching TRBD1 (6 bases). Trimming cost V 1 base and J 3 bases, with 16 bases left between them. There are 16 residues in the CDR3. The germline CDR1 and CDR2 sequences are DFQATT and SNEGSKA (reference sequence). The CDR3 nucleotides read TGCAGTGCTAGAGTAAGGGGGGGATCAGACAATCAGCCCCAGCATTTT. Its protein is CSARVRGGSDNQPQHF.